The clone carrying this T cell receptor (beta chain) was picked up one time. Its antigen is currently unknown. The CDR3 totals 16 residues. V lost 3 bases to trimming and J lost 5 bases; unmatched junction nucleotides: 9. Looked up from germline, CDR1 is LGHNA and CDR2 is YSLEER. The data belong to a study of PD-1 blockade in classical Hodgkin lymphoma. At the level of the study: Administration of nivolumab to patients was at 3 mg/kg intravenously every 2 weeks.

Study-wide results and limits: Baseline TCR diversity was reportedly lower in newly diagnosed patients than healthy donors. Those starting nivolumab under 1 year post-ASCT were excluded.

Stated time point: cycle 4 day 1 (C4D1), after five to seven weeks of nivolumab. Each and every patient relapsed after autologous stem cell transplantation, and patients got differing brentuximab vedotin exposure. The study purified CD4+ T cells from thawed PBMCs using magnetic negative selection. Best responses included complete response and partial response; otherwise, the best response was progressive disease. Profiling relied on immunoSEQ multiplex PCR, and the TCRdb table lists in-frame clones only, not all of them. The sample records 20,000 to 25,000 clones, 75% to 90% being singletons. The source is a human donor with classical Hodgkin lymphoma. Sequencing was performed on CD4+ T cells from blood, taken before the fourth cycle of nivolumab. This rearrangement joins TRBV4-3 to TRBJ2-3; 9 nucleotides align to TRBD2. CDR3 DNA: TGCGCCAGCAGCCAGCATAGCGGGGGCGGGGAAGATACGCAGTATTTT. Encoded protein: CASSQHSGGGEDTQYF.